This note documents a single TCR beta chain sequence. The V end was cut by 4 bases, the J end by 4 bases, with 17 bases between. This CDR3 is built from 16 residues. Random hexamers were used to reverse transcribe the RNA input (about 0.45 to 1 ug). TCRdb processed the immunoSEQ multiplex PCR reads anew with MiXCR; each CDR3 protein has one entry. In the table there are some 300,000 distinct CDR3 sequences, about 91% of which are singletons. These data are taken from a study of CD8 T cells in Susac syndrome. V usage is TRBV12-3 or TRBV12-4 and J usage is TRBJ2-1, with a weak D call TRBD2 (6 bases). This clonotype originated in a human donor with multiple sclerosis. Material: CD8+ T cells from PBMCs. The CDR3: CASSYLAEGFYNEQFF. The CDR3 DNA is TGTGCCAGCAGTTACTTGGCGGAGGGCTTTTACAATGAGCAGTTCTTC.